This T cell receptor beta chain appears in the sequencing data of a study of CD8+ T cells in alopecia areata. Study in general: The investigators scored severity in treated patients by the percentage of affected scalp area.

The sample's treatment: oral pan-JAK inhibitor, 5-10 mg twice daily. Peripheral blood and lesional scalp punch biopsies came from alopecia areata patients. The CDR3 has 14 residues. The V gene lost 8 bases and the J gene lost 5 bases, with 19 bases spanning the gap. The germline V gene encodes CDR1 SQVTM and CDR2 ANQGSEA. Study-level findings and limits: Baseline CD8+ expansion's link to response remains uncertain, as there was one nonresponder. It was lesional scalp, especially alopecia totalis/universalis, that showed higher clonality than normal scalp.

TCR sequencing used cDNA made by reverse transcription of extracted RNA. Assay: immunoSEQ multiplex PCR; the TCRdb copy retains only in-frame clones and omits some. Among 90,000 to 120,000 clones, roughly 84% were seen once, and the ten largest hold 24%. As to this clone: Its antigen remains unknown.

The TCR sequence derives from a human donor with alopecia areata. The chain carries TRBV29-1 and TRBJ2-1; TRBD2 is a possible D gene (7 bases). Source: CD8+ T cells sorted from blood, taken at week 24, from a patient treated with tofacitinib. CDR3 in DNA: TGCAGCTTACGAGGGGGGGATTCACACAATGAGCAGTTCTTC. Encoded protein: CSLRGGDSHNEQFF.